The rows below give T cell receptor beta chains drawn from one sample of a study of cytomegalovirus exposure and HLA in healthy donors. Produced via immunoSEQ multiplex PCR; TCRdb's table is partial and in-frame only. Here the sample spans around 150,000 clones, around 79% being singletons. Sample: PBMCs. The receptors derive from a human donor in good health. Each CDR3 is given with its conserved first and last residue. The D gene is left open where the match is weak. Expanded clones are given a class, and other clones once, few, many or no size at all.

v_gene,j_gene,abundance,d_gene,CDR3nt,CDR3aa
TRBV7-9,TRBJ2-6,NA,TRBD1,TGTGCCAGCAGCCCCCGGGACAGGGAACCATCTGGGGCCAACGTCCTGACTTTC,CASSPRDREPSGANVLTF
TRBV11-2,TRBJ2-7,NA,TRBD1,TGTGCCAGCAGCCAGACAGGGATCTCCTACGAGCAGTACTTC,CASSQTGISYEQYF
TRBV13,TRBJ2-3,NA,NA,TGTGCCAGCAGCTCACCCCCCTCCGAGGGTGGTATGGATACGCAGTATTTT,CASSSPPSEGGMDTQYF
TRBV29-1,TRBJ1-3,NA,NA,TGCAGCGTTGACCCCCAGCGGGGTGGAAACACCATATATTTT,CSVDPQRGGNTIYF
TRBV19,TRBJ2-5,once,TRBD1,TGTGCCAGTACCCCGGGACAGGGCAAAGAGACCCAGTACTTC,CASTPGQGKETQYF
TRBV5-1,TRBJ2-5,NA,NA,TGCGCCAGCAGCGGAGGGACTGTACAAGAGACCCAGTACTTC,CASSGGTVQETQYF
TRBV27,TRBJ1-1,NA,TRBD1,TGTGCCAGCAGCCCCCTGACCGGGACAGGGATTAGATCAGAAGCTTTCTTT,CASSPLTGTGIRSEAFF
TRBV6-5,TRBJ1-2,NA,NA,TGTGCCAGCAGTTATTTGGGCAGGGACTATGGCTACACCTTC,CASSYLGRDYGYTF
TRBV27,TRBJ1-1,NA,TRBD1,TGTGCCAGCAGTCGCCCAGGGGGTAACACTGAAGCTTTCTTT,CASSRPGGNTEAFF
TRBV11-2,TRBJ2-1,NA,NA,TGTGCCAGCAGCTTAGATGGGACTTATCCCTACAATGAGCAGTTCTTC,CASSLDGTYPYNEQFF
TRBV5-1,TRBJ2-2,once,TRBD2,TGCGCCAGCAGGGGACTAGCGGGAGCCGGGGAGCTGTTTTTT,CASRGLAGAGELFF
TRBV7-9,TRBJ1-1,once,NA,TGTGCCAGCAGCTACAGGGAGAACACTGAAGCTTTCTTT,CASSYRENTEAFF
TRBV6-1,TRBJ1-6,NA,TRBD1,TGTGCCAGCAGTACCCCCCGGGACAGGGTACCCCTCCACTTT,CASSTPRDRVPLHF
TRBV6-5,TRBJ1-4,NA,TRBD1,TGTGCCAGCAGGCGGGACAGGGGACATGAAAAACTGTTTTTT,CASRRDRGHEKLFF
TRBV27,TRBJ2-1,NA,NA,TGTGCCAGCGGACTGGAAGGACCCGATGAGCAGTTCTTC,CASGLEGPDEQFF
TRBV9,TRBJ1-5,NA,NA,TGTGCCAGCAGCGCTGGCCTTGGCAATCAGCCCCAGCATTTT,CASSAGLGNQPQHF
TRBV19,TRBJ1-2,NA,NA,TGTGCCAGTAGTATGGTAAACAGCTATGGCTACACCTTC,CASSMVNSYGYTF
TRBV28,TRBJ1-2,NA,NA,TGTGCCAGCAGTTTACAGGCCCTCGATGGCTACACCTTC,CASSLQALDGYTF
TRBV5-6,TRBJ2-7,NA,NA,TGTGCCAGCAGCTTGGTTCCAGGGTACTCCTACGAGCAGTACTTC,CASSLVPGYSYEQYF
TRBV5-5,TRBJ1-1,NA,TRBD1,TGTGCCAGCAGCTCACCCGACGACAGGGGCACTGAAGCTTTCTTT,CASSSPDDRGTEAFF
TRBV4-2,TRBJ2-1,NA,TRBD2,TGTGCCAGCAGCCTAATAGCGGGAGGGGCCTACAATGAGCAGTTCTTC,CASSLIAGGAYNEQFF
TRBV15,TRBJ2-2,NA,TRBD1,TGTGCCACCAGCAGAGTGCCGGTGGACAGGGTGAAGGCCGGGGAGCTGTTTTTT,CATSRVPVDRVKAGELFF
TRBV7-8,TRBJ2-1,few,TRBD1,TGTGCCAGCAGCCACCCACAGGGACAGGGTGAAGGGAATGAGCAGTTCTTC,CASSHPQGQGEGNEQFF
TRBV5-1,TRBJ2-5,NA,TRBD1,TGCGCCAGCAGCGTAGGCCCGGGACAGGGGTGGTTAGGCCAAGAGACCCAGTACTTC,CASSVGPGQGWLGQETQYF
TRBV30,TRBJ1-1,NA,NA,TGTGCCTGGAGTCCAGGTGAGTCCCTTCGACACACTGAAGCTTTCTTT,CAWSPGESLRHTEAFF
TRBV6-1,TRBJ2-6,NA,TRBD1,TGTGCCAGCAGTGGAAGGGACAGGGACTCTGGGGCCAACGTCCTGACTTTC,CASSGRDRDSGANVLTF
TRBV6-5,TRBJ1-1,NA,NA,TGTGCCAGCAGGCTATCAACGGACAGCTCTGAAGCTTTCTTT,CASRLSTDSSEAFF
TRBV27,TRBJ2-6,NA,TRBD1,TGTGCCAGCAGTCATCACAGGGGCTCTGGGGCCAACGTCCTGACTTTC,CASSHHRGSGANVLTF
TRBV19,TRBJ1-1,NA,NA,TGTGCCAGTAGTTTCGGGACATTTAATGAAGCTTTCTTT,CASSFGTFNEAFF
TRBV7-9,TRBJ2-7,NA,NA,TGTGCCAGCAGCCCGGGACTTTCATACGAGCAGTACTTC,CASSPGLSYEQYF
TRBV29-1,TRBJ2-3,once,NA,TGCAGCGTTATGGACACGCGGGGCCCAGATACGCAGTATTTT,CSVMDTRGPDTQYF
TRBV6-5,TRBJ2-1,NA,NA,TGTGCCAGCAGTTCTGGGGGCTGGGGCAATGAGCAGTTCTTC,CASSSGGWGNEQFF
TRBV30,TRBJ1-5,NA,TRBD1,TGTGCCTGGACAGGGGGAAGCAATCAGCCCCAGCATTTT,CAWTGGSNQPQHF
TRBV27,TRBJ2-7,NA,NA,TGTGCCAGCAGTTATCGACAGAGGTACGAGCAGTACTTC,CASSYRQRYEQYF
TRBV5-1,TRBJ2-7,NA,TRBD2,TGCGCCAGCAGCTGGGGAAACAGCGGGATTATATACGAGCAGTACTTC,CASSWGNSGIIYEQYF
TRBV15,TRBJ2-7,NA,NA,TGTGCCACCAGCGGGGGACTTTCCAACTACGAGCAGTACTTC,CATSGGLSNYEQYF
TRBV6-5,TRBJ2-1,NA,TRBD2,TGTGCCAGCAGTTACCCCGGACTAGCGGGAAGGCATGAGCAGTTCTTC,CASSYPGLAGRHEQFF
TRBV28,TRBJ1-5,NA,NA,TGTGCCAGCAGTTTATACAGGGTCTCTGGACAGCCCCAGCATTTT,CASSLYRVSGQPQHF
TRBV5-1,TRBJ1-1,NA,NA,TGCGCCAGCAGCTTGACAGGGATGAACACTGAAGCTTTCTTT,CASSLTGMNTEAFF
TRBV6-6,TRBJ1-3,NA,TRBD1,TGTGCCAGCAGCCTTAAGGACAGGTCTGGAAACACCATATATTTT,CASSLKDRSGNTIYF
TRBV28,TRBJ2-6,few,NA,TGTGCCAGCACCAAAACTAGAAGCTCTGGGGCCAACGTCCTGACTTTC,CASTKTRSSGANVLTF